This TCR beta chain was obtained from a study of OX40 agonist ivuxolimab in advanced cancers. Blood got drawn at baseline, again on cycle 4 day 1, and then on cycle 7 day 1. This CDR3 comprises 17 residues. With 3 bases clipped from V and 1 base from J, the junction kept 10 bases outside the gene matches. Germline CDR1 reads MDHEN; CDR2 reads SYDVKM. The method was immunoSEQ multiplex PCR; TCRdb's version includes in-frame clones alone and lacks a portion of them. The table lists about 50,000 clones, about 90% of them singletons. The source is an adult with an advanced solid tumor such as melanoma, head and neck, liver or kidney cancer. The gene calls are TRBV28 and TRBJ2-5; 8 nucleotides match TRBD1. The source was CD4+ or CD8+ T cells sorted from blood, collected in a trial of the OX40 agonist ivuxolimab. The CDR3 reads CASSLTAGTGRQETQYF. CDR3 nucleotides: TGTGCCAGCAGTTTGACGGCCGGGACAGGCCGCCAAGAGACCCAGTACTTC. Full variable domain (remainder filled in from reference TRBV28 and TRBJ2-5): DVKVTQSSRYLVKRTGEKVFLECVQDMDHENMFWYRQDPGLGLRLIYFSYDVKMKEKGDIPEGYSVSREKKERFSLILESASTNQTSMYLCASSLTAGTGRQETQYFGPGTRLLVL.